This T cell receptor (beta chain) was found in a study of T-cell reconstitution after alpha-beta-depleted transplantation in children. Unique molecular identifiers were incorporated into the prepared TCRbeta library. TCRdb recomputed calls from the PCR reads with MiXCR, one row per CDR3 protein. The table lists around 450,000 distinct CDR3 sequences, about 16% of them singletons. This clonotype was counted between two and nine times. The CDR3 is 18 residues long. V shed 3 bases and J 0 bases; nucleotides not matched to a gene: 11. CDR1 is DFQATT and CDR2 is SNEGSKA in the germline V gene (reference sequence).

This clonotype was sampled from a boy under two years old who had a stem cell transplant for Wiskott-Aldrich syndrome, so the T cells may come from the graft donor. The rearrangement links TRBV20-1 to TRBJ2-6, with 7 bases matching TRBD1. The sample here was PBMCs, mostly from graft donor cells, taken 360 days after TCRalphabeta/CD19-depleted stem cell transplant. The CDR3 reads CSARGSGTDRSGANVLTF. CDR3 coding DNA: TGCAGTGCTAGGGGGTCGGGGACAGATCGCTCTGGGGCCAACGTCCTGACTTTC.